This T cell receptor beta chain is from a study of graft-versus-host responses after intestinal transplantation. Concerning this clone: Its target is not known.

The CDR3 is 14 residues long. Clones were read by immunoSEQ multiplex PCR, and TCRdb kept only the in-frame ones, dropping some. The sample lists about 110,000 clones, around nine tenths occurring once. The sequence derives from a human donor who was the organ donor for an intestinal transplant. The chain recombines TRBV21-1 with TRBJ2-3; the table's D call of TRBD1 was not tested on the DNA. TRBV21-1 is shown as a pseudogene. The sequencing used unstimulated CD4+ T cells sorted from spleen or lymph node cells, collected before transplant. The CDR3 sequence is CASSKGASTDTQYF. The CDR3 DNA is TGTGCCAGCAGCAAGGGGGCTAGCACAGATACGCAGTATTTT.